A single sample gave rise to the 20 T cell receptor beta chains below, sequenced in a study of blood T cell repertoires in COVID-19. Sequencing was performed with immunoSEQ multiplex PCR; in TCRdb, only in-frame clones are kept and a portion is missing. The sample lists around 40,000 clones; 70% to 90% were seen once. The sample was peripheral blood. The receptors were gathered from a human donor in a cohort sampled during active COVID-19.

This chain connects TRBV11-3 to TRBJ1-1; 7 bases line up with TRBD1. The V and J ends lost 0 bases and 5 bases, in that order; junction bases with no gene match: 3. The CDR3 runs to 14 residues. Germline CDR1 reads SGHNT; CDR2 reads YENEEA. This chain's CDR3 is CASSLEGRGTEAFF. Written as DNA, the CDR3 is TGTGCCAGCAGCTTAGAGGGCAGGGGGACTGAAGCTTTCTTT.

V gene TRBV7-9 combines with J gene TRBJ2-7; D is possibly TRBD1 (7 bases). The CDR3 has 16 amino acids. V gave up 5 bases and J gave up 1 base, with 18 bases separating them. Per the germline V gene, CDR1 is SEHNR and CDR2 is FQNEAQ (reference sequence). CDR3 nucleotide sequence: TGTGCCAGCAGCGCGGGATTCCGGGACAGTTCCTACGAGCAGTACTTC. Residues: CASSAGFRDSSYEQYF.

The genes are TRBV19 and TRBJ1-5; D is perhaps TRBD1 (5 bases). Deletions cut 4 bases from V and 2 bases from J, with 12 bases between. Germline V lookup: CDR1 LNHDA, CDR2 SQIVND (reference sequence). This CDR3 comprises 15 residues. This chain's CDR3 is CASSTQGQGNQPQHF. Here the CDR3 DNA reads TGTGCCAGTAGTACCCAGGGCCAGGGCAATCAGCCCCAGCATTTT.

This rearrangement joins TRBV5-4 to TRBJ1-4, with 9 bases that match TRBD1. This CDR3 contains 15 residues. The germline CDR1 and CDR2 sequences are SGHNT and YYREEE (reference sequence). The V gene end was trimmed by 2 bases and the J gene end by 8 bases; junction bases not matched to a gene: 7. The CDR3 region has the DNA TGTGCCAGCAGCTTAAAGACAGGGGGGAACGAAAAACTGTTTTTT. Translation: CASSLKTGGNEKLFF.

The chain is built from TRBV5-1 and TRBJ2-3; D remains unclear. The CDR3 is 13 amino acids. The germline V gene encodes CDR1 SGHRS and CDR2 YFSETQ. Trimming took off 0 bases at V and 4 bases at J, with 6 bases between the two ends. The CDR3 DNA follows: TGCGCCAGCAGCTTGGAGAGAGCAGATACGCAGTATTTT. This codes for CASSLERADTQYF.

V is TRBV5-1 and J is TRBJ2-3, with TRBD2 as a possible D gene (7 bases). Germline CDR1 is SGHRS and CDR2 is YFSETQ. CDR3 length: 16 amino acids. Deletions cut 0 bases from V and 4 bases from J, with 15 bases between. The CDR3 DNA is TGCGCCAGCAGCTTGGTTTGGGGGGGCGAAGCAGATACGCAGTATTTT. Protein: CASSLVWGGEADTQYF.

V usage is TRBV3-1 (or the pseudogene TRBV3-2) and J usage is TRBJ2-1, with D possibly being TRBD1 (6 bases). Per germline, CDR1 LGHDT and CDR2 YNNKEL (reference sequence). V gave up 4 bases and J gave up 7 bases, with 26 bases separating them. The CDR3 totals 18 residues. The CDR3 region is CASSPPPAPDRGGNEQFF. The CDR3 DNA reads as TGTGCCAGCAGCCCACCCCCAGCCCCGGACAGAGGTGGTAATGAGCAGTTCTTC.

The chain joins TRBV5-4 to TRBJ1-1; D call uncertain. The CDR3 consists of 14 residues. V lost 0 bases, J lost 1 base, and 7 bases lay in between. The germline gives CDR1 SGHNT, CDR2 YYREEE (reference sequence). In nucleotides, the CDR3 is TGTGCCAGCAGCTTGGACATTTCGAACACTGAAGCTTTCTTT. Translation gives CASSLDISNTEAFF.

The chain couples TRBV5-4 to TRBJ1-2, with D maybe TRBD1 (6 bases). This CDR3 comprises 14 residues. The V and J ends lost 0 bases and 11 bases respectively, with 17 bases between them. Looked up from germline, CDR1 is SGHNT and CDR2 is YYREEE (reference sequence). The CDR3 region is CASSLGRTANRYTF. The CDR3, as DNA: TGTGCCAGCAGCTTGGGTCGGACAGCCAACCGATACACCTTC.

The chain combines TRBV11-3 with TRBJ1-1; possibly TRBD1 for D (6 bases). Germline CDR1 and CDR2: SGHNT and YENEEA. This CDR3 is 15 amino acids long. Trimming left V 3 bases short and J 1 base short, with 12 bases between. In DNA form, the CDR3 reads TGTGCCAGCAGCTTGGGAGACAGGCAGAACACTGAAGCTTTCTTT. Protein sequence: CASSLGDRQNTEAFF.

The V call is TRBV6-5, the J call TRBJ1-5, with D possibly TRBD1 on 6 matching bases. This CDR3 comprises 14 residues. Germline V gene lookup returns CDR1 MNHEY and CDR2 SVGAGI. V was cut by 4 bases and J by 7 bases, with 14 bases left in between. CDR3 loop: CASSLQGGGQPQHF. The CDR3, as DNA: TGTGCCAGCAGTTTACAGGGTGGAGGACAGCCCCAGCATTTT.

In this sample, this clone turned up once. V and J are TRBV25-1 and TRBJ1-1; the D gene is possibly TRBD1 (6 bases). The CDR3 has 13 residues. Trimming took off 7 bases at V and 4 bases at J, with 13 bases between the two ends. Germline CDR1 and CDR2: MGHDK and SYGVNS. The CDR3 bases are TGTGCCAGCACCGGACAGTGGGGCACTGAAGCTTTCTTT. This encodes CASTGQWGTEAFF.

This chain connects TRBV3-1 (or the pseudogene TRBV3-2) to TRBJ1-2, with D perhaps matching TRBD1 (6 bases). Trimming removed 8 bases from V and 3 bases from J, with 10 bases in between. Germline CDR1 reads LGHDT; CDR2 reads YNNKEL (reference sequence). The CDR3 is 12 residues long. The CDR3 nucleotides read TGTGCCAGCGCGGGGGGCGACTATGGCTACACCTTC. It translates to CASAGGDYGYTF.

This chain connects TRBV27 to TRBJ2-1, with D possibly TRBD2 on 6 matching bases. V gave up 11 bases and J gave up 6 bases, with 11 bases separating them. CDR3 size: 11 residues. CDR1 and CDR2 (germline): MNHEY, SMNVEV (reference sequence). CDR3 region: CAAGRSNEQFF. The CDR3 bases are TGTGCCGCGGGAAGGAGCAATGAGCAGTTCTTC.

V is TRBV19 and J is TRBJ2-3; 10 bases are shared with TRBD2. The CDR3 is made up of 22 amino acids. Germline lookup yields CDR1 LNHDA and CDR2 SQIVND (reference sequence). J gave up 6 bases and V 4 bases, and 28 bases lay outside the gene matches. The CDR3 sequence is CASSRRAGTGTSVGSRLDTQYF. The CDR3 DNA follows: TGTGCCAGTAGTAGGCGGGCCGGAACCGGGACTAGCGTAGGATCTAGGTTGGATACGCAGTATTTT.

The chain uses TRBV27 and TRBJ2-5; D may be TRBD2 (5 bases). Trimming cost V 6 bases and J 5 bases, with 16 bases left between them. This CDR3 is built from 14 residues. Per the germline V gene, CDR1 is MNHEY and CDR2 is SMNVEV (reference sequence). The CDR3 loop reads CASSPLRGLETQYF. The CDR3 region has the DNA TGTGCCAGCAGCCCCCTCCGGGGATTGGAGACCCAGTACTTC.

The chain combines TRBV5-1 with TRBJ2-1, with 8 bases fitting TRBD2. Per the germline V gene, CDR1 is SGHRS and CDR2 is YFSETQ. V shed 0 bases, J shed 7 bases, and the junction held 9 bases outside the gene matches. The CDR3 has 16 residues. The CDR3 nucleotides read TGCGCCAGCAGCTTGGCATCGGGGGGGCCTGGAAATGAGCAGTTCTTC. Its protein product is CASSLASGGPGNEQFF.

Only one count was recorded for this clone. This sequence joins TRBV12-5 and TRBJ2-1; TRBD2 matches 12 bases. With V trimmed by 4 bases and J by 9 bases, 16 bases remained unmatched. The CDR3 totals 18 residues. Germline-derived CDR1 and CDR2 are LGHNT and FRNRAP. The CDR3 here is CASGSSPLAGGSLGEQFF. The CDR3 coding sequence is TGTGCTAGTGGTTCCTCCCCCCTAGCGGGGGGGAGTTTAGGTGAGCAGTTCTTC.

The chain joins TRBV7-9 to TRBJ2-3, with D possibly TRBD2 on 5 matching bases. Trimming left V 5 bases short and J 3 bases short, with 15 bases between. The germline V gene has CDR1 SEHNR and CDR2 FQNEAQ (reference sequence). This CDR3 has 15 amino acids. DNA of the CDR3: TGTGCCAGCAGCCTTCTAGCAAAAGGAACAGATACGCAGTATTTT. It encodes CASSLLAKGTDTQYF.

The V call is TRBV14, the J call TRBJ2-7; D is ambiguous. The ends were cut back, 0 bases at V and 3 bases at J, with 6 bases in the middle. The V gene's germline CDR1 is SGHDN and CDR2 FVKESK. CDR3 length: 13 residues. The CDR3 DNA reads as TGTGCCAGCAGCCAAGAGTCGTACTACGAGCAGTACTTC. Residues: CASSQESYYEQYF.